A selection of T cell receptor beta chains follows, all from one sample in a study of memory CD4+ T cells and cytomegalovirus serostatus. Assay used: immunoSEQ multiplex PCR; TCRdb lists only in-frame clones, some missing. The sample has about 100,000 clones, over 70% seen once. Material: memory CD4+ T cells from blood. Receptor source: an adult in good health and CMV-seropositive. Both conserved end residues are part of each CDR3. D genes are given only for firm matches. The size entry is marked missing in some rows and otherwise reads once, few, many or a size class.

TRBD1	TRBV29-1	TRBJ2-2	-	TGCAGCGCACAGGGGGCGCGGGACTCCCCCGGGGAGCTGTTTTTT	CSAQGARDSPGELFF
TRBD1	TRBV7-9	TRBJ1-1	-	TGTGCCAGCAGCGTAGACAGGGGGCTGGACACTGAAGCTTTCTTT	CASSVDRGLDTEAFF
TRBD2	TRBV11-2	TRBJ2-3	-	TGTGCCAGCAGCTTTAGCGGGAGTCGGACAGATACGCAGTATTTT	CASSFSGSRTDTQYF
-	TRBV2	TRBJ2-7	-	TGTGCCAGCAGTGAAGCCAGGAATGGTTACGAGCAGTACTTC	CASSEARNGYEQYF
-	TRBV29-1	TRBJ1-5	-	TGCAGCGTGGCGGGGGATCACGATCAGCCCCAGCATTTT	CSVAGDHDQPQHF
-	TRBV5-1	TRBJ1-2	-	TGCGCCAGCAGCTTGACCATAAACTATGGCTACACCTTC	CASSLTINYGYTF
TRBD2	TRBV5-1	TRBJ2-3	once	TGCGCCAGCAGCTCATATAGCGGGAGGACAGATACGCAGTATTTT	CASSSYSGRTDTQYF
-	TRBV29-1	TRBJ2-7	-	TGCAGCGTAGCTCTCGGGAGAGGGTCCTACGAGCAGTACTTC	CSVALGRGSYEQYF
TRBD2	TRBV5-1	TRBJ2-3	-	TGCGCCAGCAGCCCGGGAGGAACTACAGATACGCAGTATTTT	CASSPGGTTDTQYF
-	TRBV9	TRBJ1-3	-	TGTGCCAGCAGCGTAGCTCTGACAGGCTCTGGAAACACCATATATTTT	CASSVALTGSGNTIYF
-	TRBV7-2	TRBJ2-7	-	TGTGCCAGCAGCTGGGGCGGCGGCAGGCCCTACGAGCAGTACTTC	CASSWGGGRPYEQYF
-	TRBV5-4	TRBJ2-7	-	TGTGCCAGCAGCTTGGAAGGGGTAGGAAGCTACGAGCAGTACTTC	CASSLEGVGSYEQYF
TRBD2	TRBV9	TRBJ2-7	-	TGTGCCAGCAGCGTATCGGGGGGGGGACTAGCGGCTATCTACGAGCAGTACTTC	CASSVSGGGLAAIYEQYF
-	TRBV19	TRBJ2-1	-	TGTGCCAGTAGTATCTCCGGGGCGGGATACAATGAGCAGTTCTTC	CASSISGAGYNEQFF
-	TRBV28	TRBJ2-3	-	TGTGCCGTCAGGCCAGCAAGCAGGGGTACGCAGTATTTT	CAVRPASRGTQYF
-	TRBV18	TRBJ2-7	-	TGTGCCAGCTCATCACAGGGGAGGCACGAGCAGTACTTC	CASSSQGRHEQYF
-	TRBV7-8	TRBJ2-1	-	TGTGCCAGCAGCTTAAACCTACAAGACAATGAGCAGTTCTTC	CASSLNLQDNEQFF
TRBD1	TRBV5-6	TRBJ2-7	once	TGTGCCAGCAGCAGAGGACAGGGGACCCTCTCCTACGAGCAGTACTTC	CASSRGQGTLSYEQYF
-	TRBV18	TRBJ1-1	-	TGTGCCAGCTCACCACCGGTCAACACTGAAGCTTTCTTT	CASSPPVNTEAFF
TRBD2	TRBV7-8	TRBJ2-2	-	TGTGCCAGCAGCTTAGGACGGGGGGCCGGGGAGCTGTTTTTT	CASSLGRGAGELFF
-	TRBV6-1	TRBJ1-4	-	TGTGCCAGCAGTGATCAGGGCCGCCGCGATGAAAAACTGTTTTTT	CASSDQGRRDEKLFF
TRBD1	TRBV28	TRBJ1-2	-	TGTGCCAGCAGTAAGCCGGGACAGGGGATATCGGGCTATGGCTACACCTTC	CASSKPGQGISGYGYTF
TRBD2	TRBV5-4	TRBJ2-5	few	TGTGCCAGCAGCAAAGGACTAGCGAGTCAAGAGACCCAGTACTTC	CASSKGLASQETQYF
TRBD1	TRBV10-1	TRBJ2-2	-	TGCGCCAGCAGTGAGTCGAGGGACAGGGACAGCGGGGAGCTGTTTTTT	CASSESRDRDSGELFF
-	TRBV28	TRBJ1-1	-	TGTGCCAGCAATGCTCTGGGGGAGAAGTACACTGAAGCTTTCTTT	CASNALGEKYTEAFF
TRBD1	TRBV5-1	TRBJ2-2	-	TGCGCCAGCAGCTTGGCCGACAGGGGGGCCGGGGAGCTGTTTTTT	CASSLADRGAGELFF
-	TRBV11-3	TRBJ1-3	-	TGTGCCAGCAGCTTAAACTCTGGAAACACCATATATTTT	CASSLNSGNTIYF
-	TRBV27	TRBJ2-5	-	TGTGCCAGCAGCCGAGGAGACCGGGAGACCCAGTACTTC	CASSRGDRETQYF
TRBD2	TRBV9	TRBJ2-3	-	TGTGCCAGCAGCGTAGGAGTAGCGGGACGTAGAGATACGCAGTATTTT	CASSVGVAGRRDTQYF
-	TRBV6-5	TRBJ1-2	few	TGTGCCAGCAGTTACTACAGGGATGGTGGCTACACCTTC	CASSYYRDGGYTF
-	TRBV30	TRBJ2-1	-	TGTGCCTGGAGTGGGTGGGCTTCCACCTACAATGAGCAGTTCTTC	CAWSGWASTYNEQFF
-	TRBV28	TRBJ1-2	few	TGTGCCAGCAGTCTAGACAGACAGGCTCCCTATGGCTACACCTTC	CASSLDRQAPYGYTF
-	TRBV28	TRBJ1-4	-	TGTGCCAGCAGTTTTTACGGTACAACTAATGAAAAACTGTTTTTT	CASSFYGTTNEKLFF
-	TRBV7-8	TRBJ2-7	-	TGTGCCAGCAGCTTAGAGTGGCAGGCCTACGAGCAGTACTTC	CASSLEWQAYEQYF
-	TRBV19	TRBJ2-7	-	TGTGCCAGTAGTATAGGTACAGGTTCCTACGAGCAGTACTTC	CASSIGTGSYEQYF
-	TRBV11-1	TRBJ1-1	-	TGTGCCAGCAGCTTAGGCACGCGAAGGGGGACTGAAGCTTTCTTT	CASSLGTRRGTEAFF
-	TRBV30	TRBJ2-7	-	TGTGCCTGGCGCTCCTTACCAGGGCAGGGTACCTACGAGCAGTACTTC	CAWRSLPGQGTYEQYF
TRBD1	TRBV30	TRBJ1-5	-	TGTGCCTGGAGTGAGGGGGGACAGGGCAATCAGCCCCAGCATTTT	CAWSEGGQGNQPQHF
TRBD1	TRBV5-1	TRBJ2-1	once	TGCGCCAGCAGGGACGACAGGGGGGCCAGCTCCTACAATGAGCAGTTCTTC	CASRDDRGASSYNEQFF
TRBD1	TRBV9	TRBJ1-3	-	TGTGCCAGCAGCCCCAGGGGGCTGGGGGGAAACACCATATATTTT	CASSPRGLGGNTIYF
TRBD2	TRBV6-5	TRBJ2-1	-	TGTGCCCTCCGGGGGACTATTTTTAGTATAGATGAGCAGTTCTTC	CALRGTIFSIDEQFF
TRBD1	TRBV7-2	TRBJ2-5	-	TGTGCCAGCAGCTCTTCCGGGACAGGGGGAGGAGAGACCCAGTACTTC	CASSSSGTGGGETQYF
-	TRBV18	TRBJ2-1	-	TGTGCCAGCTCACCACCGGGAGGAAACAATGAGCAGTTCTTC	CASSPPGGNNEQFF
-	TRBV5-1	TRBJ2-7	-	TGCGCCAGCAGACATACAGGCAACGAGCAGTACTTC	CASRHTGNEQYF
TRBD1	TRBV5-1	TRBJ2-7	-	TGCGCCAGCAGCTTCTCGGGACAGGTTCCCTACGAGCAGTACTTC	CASSFSGQVPYEQYF
TRBD1	TRBV28	TRBJ1-1	-	TGTGCCAGCAGTCTCCGGGACAGGGAAGCTTTCTTT	CASSLRDREAFF
-	TRBV5-5	TRBJ2-3	-	TGTGCCAGCAGCTTGGGTCCGGGTAGGAGCACAGATACGCAGTATTTT	CASSLGPGRSTDTQYF
TRBD1	TRBV5-1	TRBJ1-1	-	TGCGCCAGCAGCGGCGGTTTTAGGGACAGAGGAGAAAGAAACACTGAAGCTTTCTTT	CASSGGFRDRGERNTEAFF
TRBD1	TRBV6-5	TRBJ2-7	-	TGTGCCAGCAGACCCCGGGACAGGGGGCTCGGCGAGCAGTACTTC	CASRPRDRGLGEQYF
-	TRBV5-4	TRBJ1-3	-	TGTGCCAGCAGCCCCTGGACATCGGGAGGAAACACCATATATTTT	CASSPWTSGGNTIYF
-	TRBV11-2	TRBJ1-6	-	TGTGCCAGCAGCTTAGGCGGCCAAGCCCTCCACTTT	CASSLGGQALHF
TRBD2	TRBV9	TRBJ2-3	few	TGTGCCAGCAGCGTCCAAGCGGGAGGGACAGATACGCAGTATTTT	CASSVQAGGTDTQYF
-	TRBV28	TRBJ1-2	medium-sized	TGTGCCAGCACCACAGGGTTTGACTATGGCTACACCTTC	CASTTGFDYGYTF